A selection of T cell receptor beta chains follows, all from one sample in a study of cytomegalovirus exposure and HLA in healthy donors. Produced via immunoSEQ multiplex PCR; TCRdb's table is partial and in-frame only. The profile covers around 190,000 clones, with more than 65% appearing a single time and under 0.6% taken by the ten largest. The sequenced sample consisted of PBMCs. The receptors were gathered from a woman in her forties or fifties in good health and CMV-seronegative. CDR3s include the opening cysteine and the closing phenylalanine or tryptophan. Fields, in order: clone size, D gene, J gene, V gene, CDR3 protein, CDR3 DNA. D genes are given only for firm matches. A clone size is listed for some rows: how often the clone was seen (once, few, many), or a class if it is expanded.

. | . | TRBJ1-3 | TRBV30 | CAWSQNTIYF | TGTGCCTGGAGCCAAAACACCATATATTTT
. | . | TRBJ2-7 | TRBV6-1 | CASRPGGDSRPKF | TGTGCCAGCAGACCCGGTGGTGACTCCCGCCCAAAATTC
. | . | TRBJ2-2 | TRBV19 | CASSPPEFGGELFF | TGTGCCAGTAGTCCCCCCGAATTCGGTGGGGAGCTGTTTTTT
once | TRBD2 | TRBJ2-7 | TRBV2 | CASTLTSALGEQYF | TGTGCCAGCACCCTGACTAGCGCGCTGGGTGAGCAGTACTTC
. | . | TRBJ1-1 | TRBV28 | CASRQMNEAFF | TGTGCCAGCAGACAAATGAATGAAGCTTTCTTT
. | . | TRBJ1-1 | TRBV30 | CAWNRLRGTEAFF | TGTGCCTGGAACCGCCTTAGGGGTACTGAAGCTTTCTTT
. | TRBD2 | TRBJ2-2 | TRBV9 | CASSVVPSGKGTGELFF | TGTGCCAGCAGCGTAGTTCCTAGCGGGAAGGGCACCGGGGAGCTGTTTTTT
. | TRBD2 | TRBJ2-5 | TRBV11-2 | CASSPGTSPVPQETQYF | TGTGCCAGCAGCCCGGGGACTAGCCCAGTCCCCCAAGAGACCCAGTACTTC
. | . | TRBJ2-4 | TRBV1 | CTSSHGLGPPAKNIQYF | TGCACCAGCAGCCACGGACTTGGGCCCCCAGCCAAAAACATTCAGTACTTC
. | . | TRBJ1-2 | TRBV6-5 | CASRLEGGYTF | TGTGCCAGCCGCCTCGAGGGTGGCTACACCTTC
. | TRBD1 | TRBJ2-2 | TRBV25-1 | CASSRTGWAGELFF | TGTGCCAGCAGTAGGACAGGGTGGGCCGGGGAGCTGTTTTTT
. | . | TRBJ2-1 | TRBV6-6 | CASSYRETNEQFF | TGTGCCAGCAGTTACCGAGAGACTAATGAGCAGTTCTTC
. | . | TRBJ2-7 | TRBV30 | CAWSVSRGYEQYF | TGTGCCTGGAGTGTTTCGCGGGGATACGAGCAGTACTTC
. | . | TRBJ1-2 | TRBV15 | CATSRPQGQFRYGYTF | TGTGCCACCAGCAGGCCTCAAGGACAGTTCCGCTATGGCTACACCTTC
. | . | TRBJ1-1 | TRBV28 | CASSLIAQGSEAFF | TGTGCCAGCAGTTTAATCGCCCAGGGGTCTGAAGCTTTCTTT
. | . | TRBJ1-1 | TRBV5-6 | CASSLKRYTEAFF | TGTGCCAGCAGCTTGAAACGGTACACTGAAGCTTTCTTT
. | TRBD1 | TRBJ1-1 | TRBV4-1 | CASSRHPGQGATEAFF | TGCGCCAGCAGCCGTCATCCGGGACAGGGGGCCACTGAAGCTTTCTTT
. | TRBD1 | TRBJ2-7 | TRBV5-6 | CASSYGQGAQPYEQYF | TGTGCCAGCAGCTATGGACAGGGGGCTCAGCCCTACGAGCAGTACTTC
. | . | TRBJ2-2 | TRBV27 | CASRQAGELFF | TGTGCCAGCAGACAGGCCGGGGAGCTGTTTTTT
. | TRBD1 | TRBJ2-3 | TRBV5-4 | CASSLDRGLATDTQYF | TGTGCCAGCAGCTTAGACAGGGGTTTGGCCACAGATACGCAGTATTTT
once | TRBD1 | TRBJ2-7 | TRBV30 | CAWTRTGTPKLF | TGTGCCTGGACCCGGACAGGGACGCCTAAGCTCTTC
. | . | TRBJ1-1 | TRBV5-1 | CASSLGSKGAEAFF | TGCGCCAGCAGCTTGGGATCAAAGGGGGCTGAAGCTTTCTTT
once | . | TRBJ1-6 | TRBV6-5 | CASSYSPGSPLHF | TGTGCCAGCAGTTACTCGCCCGGGTCACCCCTCCACTTT
. | . | TRBJ1-5 | TRBV28 | CASSPVNQPQHF | TGTGCCAGCAGTCCTGTAAATCAGCCCCAGCATTTT
. | TRBD1 | TRBJ2-7 | TRBV19 | CASSTKQGKYEQYF | TGTGCCAGTAGTACCAAACAGGGGAAGTACGAGCAGTACTTC
. | TRBD2 | TRBJ2-1 | TRBV9 | CASSAEPLGTSLNEQFF | TGTGCCAGCAGCGCCGAACCACTCGGGACTAGTCTCAATGAGCAGTTCTTC
. | . | TRBJ2-2 | TRBV25-1 | CASSEYSGHNTGELFF | TGTGCCAGCAGTGAATATTCGGGACACAACACCGGGGAGCTGTTTTTT
. | . | TRBJ1-1 | TRBV5-8 | CASSLGFWDIEGAFF | TGTGCCAGCAGCTTGGGGTTTTGGGACATCGAGGGAGCTTTCTTT
. | TRBD1 | TRBJ1-1 | TRBV7-8 | CASSPRQGTTEAFF | TGTGCCAGCAGCCCTCGACAGGGGACCACTGAAGCTTTCTTT
. | . | TRBJ2-3 | TRBV7-2 | CASSLGPPPGNTQYF | TGTGCCAGCAGCTTAGGACCCCCCCCCGGGAATACGCAGTATTTT
. | . | TRBJ2-5 | TRBV11-2 | CASSSSVQETQYF | TGTGCCAGCAGCTCCTCAGTCCAAGAGACCCAGTACTTC
once | . | TRBJ2-2 | TRBV7-2 | CASSLVRAANTGELFF | TGTGCCAGCAGCTTAGTCAGGGCGGCGAACACCGGGGAGCTGTTTTTT
. | TRBD2 | TRBJ2-3 | TRBV15 | CATSRDLTSGGVQKYF | TGTGCCACCAGCAGAGACCTGACTAGCGGGGGGGTTCAAAAGTATTTT
few | TRBD2 | TRBJ2-4 | TRBV4-2 | CASSQDISGRSGIQYF | TGTGCCAGCAGCCAAGATATTAGCGGGAGATCCGGCATTCAGTACTTC
. | . | TRBJ2-1 | TRBV11-2 | CASSFMGRRENEQFF | TGTGCCAGCAGCTTCATGGGGCGGAGAGAGAATGAGCAGTTCTTC
few | TRBD1 | TRBJ2-3 | TRBV29-1 | CSVGQGASTDTQYF | TGCAGCGTTGGACAGGGGGCAAGCACAGATACGCAGTATTTT
many | . | TRBJ2-7 | TRBV19 | CASRHRASYEQYF | TGTGCCAGTAGGCACAGGGCGTCCTACGAGCAGTACTTC